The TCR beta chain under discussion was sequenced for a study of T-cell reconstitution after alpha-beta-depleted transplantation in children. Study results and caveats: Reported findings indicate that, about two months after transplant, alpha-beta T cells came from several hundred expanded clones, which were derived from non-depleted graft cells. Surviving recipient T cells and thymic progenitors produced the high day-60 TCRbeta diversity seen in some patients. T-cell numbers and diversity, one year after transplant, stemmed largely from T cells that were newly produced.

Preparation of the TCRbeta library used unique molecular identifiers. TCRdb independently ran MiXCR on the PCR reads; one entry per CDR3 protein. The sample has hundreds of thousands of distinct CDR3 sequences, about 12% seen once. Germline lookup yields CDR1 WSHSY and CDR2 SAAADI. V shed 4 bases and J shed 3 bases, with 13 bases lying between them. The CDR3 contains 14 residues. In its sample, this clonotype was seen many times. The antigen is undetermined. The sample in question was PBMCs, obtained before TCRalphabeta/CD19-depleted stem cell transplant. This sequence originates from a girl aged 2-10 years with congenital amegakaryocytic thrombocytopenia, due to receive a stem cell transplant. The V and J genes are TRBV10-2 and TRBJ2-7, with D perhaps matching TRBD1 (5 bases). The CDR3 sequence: CASSGAGYFYEQYF. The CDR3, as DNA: TGCGCCAGCAGTGGAGCAGGGTACTTCTACGAGCAGTACTTC.